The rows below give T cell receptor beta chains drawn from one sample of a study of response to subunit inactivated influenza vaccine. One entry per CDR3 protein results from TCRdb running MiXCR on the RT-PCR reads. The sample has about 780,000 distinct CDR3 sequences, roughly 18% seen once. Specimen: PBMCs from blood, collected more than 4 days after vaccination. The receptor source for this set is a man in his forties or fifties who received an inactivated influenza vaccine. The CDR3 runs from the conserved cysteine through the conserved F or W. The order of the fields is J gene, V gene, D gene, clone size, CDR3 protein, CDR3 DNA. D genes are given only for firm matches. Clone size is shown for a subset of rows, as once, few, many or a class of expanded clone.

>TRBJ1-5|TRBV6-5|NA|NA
CASSYSNGAQHF
TGTGCCAGCAGTTACTCGAACGGAGCCCAGCATTTT
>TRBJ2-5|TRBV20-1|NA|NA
CSPHRALETQYF
TGCAGTCCCCATCGAGCGCTAGAGACCCAGTACTTC
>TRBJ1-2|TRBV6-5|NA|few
CASSYSISGQPYGYTF
TGTGCCAGCAGTTACTCGATAAGTGGACAGCCCTATGGCTACACCTTC
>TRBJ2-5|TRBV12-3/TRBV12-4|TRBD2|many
CASSTRGGRETQYF
TGTGCCAGCAGTACCCGGGGGGGCAGGGAGACCCAGTACTTC
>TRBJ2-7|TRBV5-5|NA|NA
CASSLSGTHDYEQYF
TGTGCCAGCAGCTTAAGCGGGACACACGATTACGAGCAGTACTTC
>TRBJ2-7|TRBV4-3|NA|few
CASSQDWLGREQYF
TGCGCCAGCAGCCAAGATTGGTTAGGGCGCGAGCAGTACTTC
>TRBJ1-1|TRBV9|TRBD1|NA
CASSGRTGGTEAFF
TGTGCCAGCAGCGGAAGAACAGGGGGCACTGAAGCTTTCTTT
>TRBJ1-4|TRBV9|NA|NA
CASSVDVMSEKLFF
TGTGCCAGCAGCGTAGACGTGATGTCAGAAAAACTGTTTTTT
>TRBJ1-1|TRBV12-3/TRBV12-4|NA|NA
CASRTLRNTEAFF
TGTGCCAGCCGGACACTTAGGAACACTGAAGCTTTCTTT
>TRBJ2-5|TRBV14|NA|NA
CASSLTRGYQETQYF
TGTGCCAGCAGCCTCACCAGGGGATACCAAGAGACCCAGTACTTC
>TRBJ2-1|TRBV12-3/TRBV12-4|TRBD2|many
CASSFGSGSYNEQFF
TGTGCCAGCAGTTTTGGTAGCGGGTCATACAATGAGCAGTTCTTC
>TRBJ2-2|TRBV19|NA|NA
CASSFRGGRTGELFF
TGTGCCAGTAGTTTCAGGGGAGGTCGCACCGGGGAGCTGTTTTTT
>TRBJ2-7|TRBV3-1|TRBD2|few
CASSFGLAGVGEQYF
TGTGCCAGCAGCTTCGGACTAGCGGGAGTGGGCGAGCAGTACTTC
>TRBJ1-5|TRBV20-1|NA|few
CSARVGAGPQHF
TGCAGTGCTAGGGTGGGCGCAGGACCCCAGCATTTT
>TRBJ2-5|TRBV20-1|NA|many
CSARGVETQYF
TGCAGTGCCAGAGGGGTTGAGACCCAGTACTTC
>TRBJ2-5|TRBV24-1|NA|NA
CATSDSGIWETQYF
TGTGCCACCAGTGATTCAGGGATCTGGGAGACCCAGTACTTC
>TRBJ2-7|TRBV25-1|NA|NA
CASSGAGEQYF
TGTGCCAGCAGTGGGGCGGGCGAGCAGTACTTC
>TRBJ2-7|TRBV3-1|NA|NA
CASSLSPHGPLYEQYF
TGTGCCAGCAGTCTTTCCCCCCATGGCCCACTCTACGAGCAGTACTTC
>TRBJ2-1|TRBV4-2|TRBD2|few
CASSHDLLAGARVGEQFF
TGTGCCAGCAGCCATGATCTACTAGCGGGGGCCCGCGTGGGTGAGCAGTTCTTC
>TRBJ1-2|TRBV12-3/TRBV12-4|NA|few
CASSSWELKRGYTF
TGTGCCAGCAGTTCGTGGGAACTAAAGCGTGGCTACACCTTC
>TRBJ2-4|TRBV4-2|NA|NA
CASSQQGAKNIQYF
TGTGCCAGCAGCCAACAGGGGGCCAAAAACATTCAGTACTTC
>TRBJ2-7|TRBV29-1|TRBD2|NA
CSVEKERGAVYEQYF
TGCAGCGTTGAGAAGGAGCGGGGAGCGGTCTACGAGCAGTACTTC
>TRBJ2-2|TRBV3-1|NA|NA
CASSQDYAVRYTGELFF
TGTGCCAGCAGCCAAGATTATGCGGTTCGGTACACCGGGGAGCTGTTTTTT
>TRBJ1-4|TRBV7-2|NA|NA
CASSQGRGNEKLFF
TGTGCCAGCAGCCAAGGACGGGGGAATGAAAAACTGTTTTTT
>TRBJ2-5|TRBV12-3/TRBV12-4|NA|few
CASVPAGISETQYF
TGTGCCAGCGTCCCGGCCGGGATTTCAGAGACCCAGTACTTC
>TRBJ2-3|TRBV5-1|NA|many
CASSYDQPTDTQYF
TGCGCCAGCAGCTACGATCAACCCACAGATACGCAGTATTTT
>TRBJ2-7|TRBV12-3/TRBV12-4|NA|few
CASRITGKPSYEQYF
TGTGCCAGCAGGATCACAGGGAAGCCGTCCTACGAGCAGTACTTC
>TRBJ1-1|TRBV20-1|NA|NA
CSAWEPGAAFF
TGCAGTGCTTGGGAACCGGGAGCAGCTTTCTTT
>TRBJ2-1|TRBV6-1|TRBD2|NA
CASSERPGRGSYNEQFF
TGTGCCAGCAGTGAACGCCCCGGGAGGGGGTCCTACAATGAGCAGTTCTTC
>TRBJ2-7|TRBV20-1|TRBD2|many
CSARELRLAETYEQYF
TGCAGTGCTAGAGAATTGCGACTAGCGGAGACCTACGAGCAGTACTTC
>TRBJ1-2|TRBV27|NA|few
CASKDPGGVGYTF
TGTGCCAGCAAAGATCCCGGGGGTGTTGGCTACACCTTC
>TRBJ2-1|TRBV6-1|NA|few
CASSILSGFYNEQFF
TGTGCCAGCAGCATACTTTCCGGGTTCTACAATGAGCAGTTCTTC
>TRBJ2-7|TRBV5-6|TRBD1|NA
CASSFYRTGGRRQQYF
TGTGCCAGCAGCTTTTATAGGACAGGGGGAAGAAGGCAGCAGTACTTC
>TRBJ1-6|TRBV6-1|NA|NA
CASSPGYGVNSPLHF
TGTGCCAGCAGTCCCGGATATGGTGTGAATTCACCCCTCCACTTT
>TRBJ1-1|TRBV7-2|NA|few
CASSARKASTEAFF
TGTGCCAGCAGCGCCAGGAAAGCGAGCACTGAAGCTTTCTTT
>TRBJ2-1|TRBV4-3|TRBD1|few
CASSQETGAKQFF
TGCGCCAGCAGCCAGGAAACAGGGGCGAAGCAGTTCTTC
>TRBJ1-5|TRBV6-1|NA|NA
CASSEAYSNQPQHF
TGTGCCAGCAGTGAGGCCTATAGCAATCAGCCCCAGCATTTT
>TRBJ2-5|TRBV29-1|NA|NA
CSVVQDGRQETQYF
TGCAGCGTTGTCCAGGACGGTCGCCAAGAGACCCAGTACTTC
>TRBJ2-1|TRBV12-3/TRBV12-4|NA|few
CASSLVSRDYNEQFF
TGTGCCAGCAGTTTAGTATCTAGGGACTACAATGAGCAGTTCTTC
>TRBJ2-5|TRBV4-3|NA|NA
CASSQEARLREGRQYF
TGCGCCAGCAGCCAAGAGGCTCGGCTCCGGGAAGGACGCCAGTACTTC
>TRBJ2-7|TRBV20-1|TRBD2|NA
CSARASGGVITYEQYF
TGCAGTGCTAGAGCTAGCGGGGGGGTTATAACCTACGAGCAGTACTTC
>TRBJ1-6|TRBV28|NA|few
CASRPRSLLRNSPLHF
TGTGCCAGCAGACCCCGGTCCCTTTTGAGAAATTCACCCCTCCACTTT
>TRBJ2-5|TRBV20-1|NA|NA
CSARDLSGRRVKTQYF
TGCAGTGCTAGAGATCTCTCGGGGAGGAGGGTGAAGACCCAGTACTTC
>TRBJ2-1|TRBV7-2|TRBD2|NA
CASSLASGSVNEQFF
TGTGCCAGCAGCTTAGCTAGCGGGAGTGTCAATGAGCAGTTCTTC
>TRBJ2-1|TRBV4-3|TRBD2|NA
CASSQGLAGIYNEQFF
TGCGCCAGCAGCCAAGGACTAGCGGGGATCTACAATGAGCAGTTCTTC
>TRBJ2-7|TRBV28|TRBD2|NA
CASRSTLRTSGKYEQYF
TGTGCCAGCAGGTCTACCCTCCGGACTAGCGGAAAATACGAGCAGTACTTC
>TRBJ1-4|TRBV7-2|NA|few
CASSPGTLGKLFF
TGTGCCAGCAGCCCTGGGACCTTGGGAAAACTGTTTTTT
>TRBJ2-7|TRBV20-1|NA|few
CSAKGGEVTYEQYF
TGCAGTGCTAAAGGGGGGGAGGTTACCTACGAGCAGTACTTC